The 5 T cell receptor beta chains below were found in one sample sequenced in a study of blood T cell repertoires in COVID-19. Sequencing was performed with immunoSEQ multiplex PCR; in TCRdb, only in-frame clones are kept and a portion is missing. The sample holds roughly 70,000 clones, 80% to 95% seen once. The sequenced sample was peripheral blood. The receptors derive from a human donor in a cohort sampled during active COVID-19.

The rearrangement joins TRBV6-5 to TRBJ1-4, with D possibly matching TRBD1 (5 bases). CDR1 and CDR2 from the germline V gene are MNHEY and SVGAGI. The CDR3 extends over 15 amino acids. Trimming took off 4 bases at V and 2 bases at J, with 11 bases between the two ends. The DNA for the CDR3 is TGTGCCAGCAGTTCCCCGGGGGGGACTAATGAAAAACTGTTTTTT. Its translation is CASSSPGGTNEKLFF.

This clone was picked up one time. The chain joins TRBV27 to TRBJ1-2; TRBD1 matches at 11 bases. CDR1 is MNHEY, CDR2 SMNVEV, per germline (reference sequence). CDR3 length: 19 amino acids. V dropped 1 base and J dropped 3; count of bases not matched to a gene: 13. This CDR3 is CASSLLVHPGQGDHYGYTF. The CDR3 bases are TGTGCCAGCAGTTTATTGGTCCACCCGGGACAGGGGGACCACTATGGCTACACCTTC.

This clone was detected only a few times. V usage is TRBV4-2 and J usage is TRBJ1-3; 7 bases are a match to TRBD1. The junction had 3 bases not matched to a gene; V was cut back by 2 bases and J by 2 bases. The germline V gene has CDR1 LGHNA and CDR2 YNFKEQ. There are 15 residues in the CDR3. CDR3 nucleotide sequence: TGTGCCAGCAGCCAAACAGGGGTGGCTGGAAACACCATATATTTT. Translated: CASSQTGVAGNTIYF.

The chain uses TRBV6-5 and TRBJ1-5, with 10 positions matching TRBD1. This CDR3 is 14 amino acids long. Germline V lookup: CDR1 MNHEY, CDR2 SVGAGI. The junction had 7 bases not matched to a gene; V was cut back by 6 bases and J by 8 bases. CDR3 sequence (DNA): TGTGCCAGCAGAAACCGGGACAGGGGTAAGCCCCAGCATTTT. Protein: CASRNRDRGKPQHF.

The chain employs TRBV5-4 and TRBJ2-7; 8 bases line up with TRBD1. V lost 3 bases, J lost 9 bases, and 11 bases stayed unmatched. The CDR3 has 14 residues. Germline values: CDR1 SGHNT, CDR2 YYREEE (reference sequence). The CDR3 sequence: CASSSGTGRDVQYF. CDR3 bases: TGTGCCAGCAGCTCCGGGACAGGACGCGACGTGCAGTACTTC.